This TCR beta chain was captured by sequencing in a study of shared clonotypes between healthy human individuals. As for this clone: Its antigen remains unidentified.

Study-wide results and caveats: Naive CD4 clonotype sharing across a few donors was 5% to 6%. Memory subsets had estimated richness that was generally smaller than that of naive subsets.

The CDR3 has 15 amino acids. Trimming shortened V by 1 base and J by 2 bases, and 10 bases separated the two germline ends. Per germline, CDR1 LNHDA and CDR2 SQIVND (reference sequence). Authors' methods: ImmunoSEQ output held junction-only sequences without quality scores, so filtering differed. Some clones are missing from TCRdb's copy, which holds only in-frame ones; the method was immunoSEQ multiplex PCR. V and J calls and clone size are as listed in that table; D and trimming were resolved from the DNA. The data hold about 1.9 million clones, with roughly 93% observed a single time. Terminally differentiated effector memory CD45RA+ cells were excluded by CCR7 positive selection of CD45RO-negative cells. The donors, all of them Caucasian adults, lived in Nashville, Tennessee.

V and J are TRBV19 and TRBJ2-3; D remains ambiguous. This TCR derives from a man in his late teens or twenties in good health. Some clones in this sample may be carry-over from other donors' samples. The specimen was naive CD8+ T cells from PBMCs. The CDR3 nucleotides are TGTGCCAGTAGTATAGGGGGTATTCTCACAGATACGCAGTATTTT. As protein: CASSIGGILTDTQYF.